What follows are 30 T cell receptor beta chains derived from one specimen sequenced in a study of cytomegalovirus exposure and HLA in healthy donors. The primer mix had 60 Vbeta and 13 Jbeta primers. TCRdb's copy holds only in-frame clones and misses some; the assay was immunoSEQ multiplex PCR. The table records 180,000 or so clones, over 75% of them present only once. The sample was PBMCs. The receptor set was obtained from a female donor in good health and CMV-seronegative.

This chain links TRBV5-1 with TRBJ2-2; 9 positions agree with TRBD1. The CDR3 is 16 residues long. Looked up from germline, CDR1 is SGHRS and CDR2 is YFSETQ. Trimming took 3 bases from V and 3 from J; bases not matched to a gene: 6. The CDR3 DNA sequence: TGCGCCAGCAGCTCCCTAAGGACAGGGGACACCGGGGAGCTGTTTTTT. Amino acid sequence: CASSSLRTGDTGELFF.

This rearrangement joins TRBV5-1 to TRBJ1-2; D may be TRBD1 (6 bases). The CDR3 covers 13 residues. CDR1 SGHRS and CDR2 YFSETQ come from the germline V gene. V was pared by 1 base and J by 10 bases, with 14 bases between. DNA for the CDR3: TGCGCCAGCAGCTTGAAAAACAGGGAGTTCTACACCTTC. It codes for CASSLKNREFYTF.

The rearrangement joins TRBV7-8 to TRBJ2-7, with D possibly being TRBD2 (5 bases). CDR3 size: 16 residues. V was cut by 5 bases and J by 0 bases, with 17 bases left in between. Germline-derived CDR1 and CDR2 are SGHVS and FQNEAQ. CDR3 DNA sequence: TGTGCCAGCAGCCCTCGGCCGTCGGGGAGCTCCTACGAGCAGTACTTC. It translates to CASSPRPSGSSYEQYF.

This chain links TRBV28 with TRBJ1-2, with TRBD1 matching over 9 bases. The CDR3 has 13 amino acids. The ends lost 5 bases at V and 8 bases at J; junction bases unmatched: 6. Germline CDR1 is MDHEN and CDR2 is SYDVKM. The CDR3: CASSPGTGIGYTF. The CDR3 DNA is TGTGCCAGCAGTCCGGGGACAGGGATCGGCTACACCTTC.

The chain has TRBV2 and TRBJ1-5; D might be TRBD1 (6 bases). There are 15 residues in the CDR3. Trimming removed 2 bases at V and 4 bases at J, with 12 bases between. Germline CDR1 is SNHLY and CDR2 is FYNNEI. The CDR3 DNA reads TGTGCCAGCAGTGAATTCCCAGGGGCTAATCAGCCCCAGCATTTT. This gives the protein CASSEFPGANQPQHF.

This sequence joins TRBV7-2 and TRBJ2-3; TRBD2 aligns across 12 bases. Unmatched junction bases numbered 6, after V lost 1 base and J lost 1 base. Germline CDR1 and CDR2: SGHTA and FQGNSA. There are 18 residues in the CDR3. CDR3: CASSLVLAGGPGTDTQYF. The DNA for the CDR3 is TGTGCCAGCAGCTTAGTACTAGCGGGGGGCCCGGGCACAGATACGCAGTATTTT.

The rearrangement links TRBV6-1 to TRBJ2-5; 9 bases map to TRBD2. The CDR3 length is 14 residues. J lost 5 bases, V lost 5 bases, and 6 bases had no gene match. Germline V gene lookup returns CDR1 MNHNS and CDR2 SASEGT. The CDR3 loop is CASSSGGRPETQYF. The CDR3, as DNA: TGTGCCAGCAGTAGCGGGGGGCGCCCGGAGACCCAGTACTTC.

This clone occurred once. This sequence joins TRBV2 and TRBJ2-1; 9 nucleotides line up with TRBD2. The CDR3 runs to 15 residues. After removal of 1 base from V and 7 bases from J, the junction contained 5 bases not matched to a gene. Per germline, CDR1 SNHLY and CDR2 FYNNEI. CDR3 protein: CASSEGMAGGNEQFF. In nucleotides, the CDR3 is TGTGCCAGCAGTGAAGGGATGGCGGGAGGGAATGAGCAGTTCTTC.

This rearrangement joins TRBV5-1 to TRBJ2-7, with D tentatively TRBD2 (5 bases). CDR1 is SGHRS and CDR2 is YFSETQ in the germline V gene. Trimming shortened V by 0 bases and J by 2 bases, and 12 bases separated the two germline ends. CDR3 length: 15 residues. The CDR3 is CASSLGAGIPYEQYF. CDR3 in DNA: TGCGCCAGCAGCTTGGGGGCGGGCATTCCCTACGAGCAGTACTTC.

This clone appeared once. The sample carries other DNA sequences with the same CDR3. The rearrangement joins TRBV7-2 to TRBJ2-5; tentative D call: TRBD2 (6 bases). Trimming cost V 0 bases and J 4 bases, with 9 bases left between them. The CDR3 has 14 amino acids. Germline V gives CDR1 SGHTA, CDR2 FQGNSA. The CDR3 bases are TGTGCCAGCAGCTTAGCCGGGGGTGGAGAGACCCAGTACTTC. It yields the protein CASSLAGGGETQYF.

The gene calls are TRBV28 and TRBJ2-1, with 8 bases identical to TRBD2. Trimming removed 7 bases from V and 6 bases from J; junction bases left unmatched: 11. The CDR3 covers 15 residues. Germline V gives CDR1 MDHEN, CDR2 SYDVKM. DNA for the CDR3: TGTGCCAGCACCACGGGGGGGGCAGTTGTCAATGAGCAGTTCTTC. It encodes CASTTGGAVVNEQFF.

The CDR3 bases are TGTGCCAGCAGCTCGACAGGGGGCAACTACGAGCAGTACTTC. Residues: CASSSTGGNYEQYF. The chain has TRBV7-3 and TRBJ2-7, with TRBD1 matching 10 bases. This CDR3 region has 14 residues. Germline lookup yields CDR1 SGHTA and CDR2 FQGTGA. The V and J ends lost 4 bases and 3 bases, in that order; junction bases with no gene match: 3.

This chain joins TRBV29-1 and TRBJ2-3; TRBD2 might be the D (7 bases). CDR1 is SQVTM and CDR2 is ANQGSEA in the germline V gene. V gave up 6 bases and J gave up 2 bases, with 12 bases separating them. The CDR3 length is 13 residues. This chain's CDR3 is CSVSRGATDTQYF. The CDR3 region has the DNA TGCAGCGTCAGCCGGGGGGCCACAGATACGCAGTATTTT.

This clone came up once. V gene TRBV7-9 combines with J gene TRBJ2-2; 12 positions agree with TRBD2. There are 16 residues in the CDR3. J was trimmed by 7 bases and V by 6 bases; bases with no gene match: 9. Per the germline V gene, CDR1 is SEHNR and CDR2 is FQNEAQ (reference sequence). Here the CDR3 DNA reads TGTGCCAGCAGTATGACTAGCGGGAGTGTCAGCGGGGAGCTGTTTTTT. This gives the protein CASSMTSGSVSGELFF.

This clone was seen only once. The J gene is TRBJ1-4, the V gene TRBV14, with a possible D match to TRBD1 (5 bases). The CDR3 sequence is 15 residues long. V lost 4 bases and J 8 bases, leaving 17 bases between the germline ends. Germline V gene lookup returns CDR1 SGHDN and CDR2 FVKESK. CDR3 sequence (DNA): TGTGCCAGCAGCCCTCAACCGGGGGGAGGCGAAAAACTGTTTTTT. It encodes CASSPQPGGGEKLFF.

This clone was recorded only once. The V and J genes are TRBV28 and TRBJ1-4; D call uncertain. The CDR3 is 12 amino acids. Trimming took 8 bases from V and 8 from J, leaving 12 bases between them. In germline, CDR1 is MDHEN, CDR2 SYDVKM. The CDR3 DNA follows: TGTGCCAGCGCGACACCACGGGAAAAACTGTTTTTT. Protein sequence: CASATPREKLFF. Supplemented by reference TRBV28 and TRBJ1-4, the full variable domain reads DVKVTQSSRYLVKRTGEKVFLECVQDMDHENMFWYRQDPGLGLRLIYFSYDVKMKEKGDIPEGYSVSREKKERFSLILESASTNQTSMYLCASATPREKLFFGSGTQLSVL.

The J gene is TRBJ2-7, the V gene TRBV30, with 8 bases identical to TRBD1. CDR3 length: 15 amino acids. The germline V gene encodes CDR1 GTSNPN and CDR2 SVGIG (reference sequence). Losses at the gene ends were 0 bases for V and 5 bases for J; bases not matched to a gene: 9. CDR3 loop: CAWSVWADRGNEQYF. In nucleotides, the CDR3 is TGTGCCTGGAGTGTCTGGGCTGACAGGGGTAACGAGCAGTACTTC.

The J gene is TRBJ1-3, the V gene TRBV6-5, with 7 bases fitting TRBD1. This CDR3 spans 15 amino acids. Trimming at V came to 5 bases and at J to 4 bases, leaving 8 bases not matched to a gene. Germline CDR1 is MNHEY and CDR2 is SVGAGI. This CDR3 reads CASSNTGVRGNTIYF. The CDR3, as DNA: TGTGCCAGCAGTAATACAGGGGTACGCGGAAACACCATATATTTT.

This rearrangement joins TRBV27 to TRBJ2-1, with 12 nucleotides matching TRBD2. The germline V gene has CDR1 MNHEY and CDR2 SMNVEV (reference sequence). After removal of 7 bases from V and 1 base from J, the junction contained 5 bases not matched to a gene. The CDR3 consists of 16 residues. CDR3 nucleotides: TGTGCCAGCATTCTAGCGGGGGGGCCTTCCTACAATGAGCAGTTCTTC. It encodes CASILAGGPSYNEQFF.

V usage is TRBV5-4 and J usage is TRBJ2-2, with D uncertain. V lost 0 bases, J lost 0 bases, and 6 bases lay in between. From germline, CDR1 is SGHNT and CDR2 YYREEE (reference sequence). This CDR3 region has 15 residues. CDR3 bases: TGTGCCAGCAGCTTGGAACAGACGAACACCGGGGAGCTGTTTTTT. Translation gives CASSLEQTNTGELFF.

This chain joins TRBV7-7 and TRBJ2-3, with TRBD2 as a possible D gene (6 bases). V lost 5 bases to trimming and J lost 3 bases, with 12 bases between them. Germline values: CDR1 SSHAT, CDR2 FNYEAQ (reference sequence). This CDR3 region has 14 residues. CDR3 amino acids: CASSPIGGTDTQYF. In nucleotides, the CDR3 is TGTGCCAGCAGCCCGATTGGGGGGACAGATACGCAGTATTTT.

The chain employs TRBV4-2 and TRBJ2-5; 10 bases line up with TRBD2. CDR1 is LGHNA, CDR2 YNFKEQ, per germline. V was pared by 1 base and J by 2 bases, with 1 base of the junction left unmatched. This CDR3 is built from 15 residues. Here the CDR3 DNA reads TGTGCCAGCAGCCAAGGAGCGGGGGGGCAAGAGACCCAGTACTTC. It codes for CASSQGAGGQETQYF.

V and J are TRBV11-2 and TRBJ2-7, with TRBD2 identical over 12 bases. V lost 4 bases, J lost 1 base, and 5 bases stayed unmatched. Germline V CDR1 and CDR2: SGHAT, FQNNGV. This CDR3 is built from 16 residues. The CDR3, as DNA: TGTGCCAGCAGCTCCACTAGCGGGAGGTTTTCCTACGAGCAGTACTTC. Residues: CASSSTSGRFSYEQYF.

The sample holds a few counts of this clone. This chain links TRBV5-1 with TRBJ1-3, with D possibly TRBD1 on 6 matching bases. V lost 6 bases to trimming and J lost 4 bases, with 14 bases between them. The CDR3 runs to 14 residues. Germline V gene sequence: CDR1 SGHRS, CDR2 YFSETQ. DNA for the CDR3: TGCGCCAGCACGAAGGACAGCGCGGGAAACACCATATATTTT. It is translated as CASTKDSAGNTIYF. The full variable domain, its missing parts supplied by reference TRBV5-1 and TRBJ1-3, is KAGVTQTPRYLIKTRGQQVTLSCSPISGHRSVSWYQQTPGQGLQFLFEYFSETQRNKGNFPGRFSGRQFSNSRSEMNVSTLELGDSALYLCASTKDSAGNTIYFGEGSWLTVV.

The chain couples TRBV27 to TRBJ1-1; D might be TRBD1 (5 bases). Trimming took 2 bases from V and 1 from J, leaving 8 bases between them. Looked up from germline, CDR1 is MNHEY and CDR2 is SMNVEV (reference sequence). CDR3 length: 14 residues. CDR3 in amino acids: CASSLIRENTEAFF. The CDR3 coding sequence is TGTGCCAGCAGTTTAATCAGGGAGAACACTGAAGCTTTCTTT.

V and J are TRBV12-5 and TRBJ1-1, with TRBD1 matching over 7 bases. V lost 6 bases and J lost 10; bases outside the gene matches: 14. Per germline, CDR1 LGHNT and CDR2 FRNRAP. This CDR3 is 14 amino acids long. For the CDR3, the DNA is TGTGCTAGTGGCCCCCCTACAGGGGTTGGAACAGCTTTCTTT. This sequence encodes CASGPPTGVGTAFF.

The chain uses TRBV18 and TRBJ2-7; D is uncertain. Germline V gene sequence: CDR1 KGHSH, CDR2 LQKENI. Between the trimmed V and J ends, which lost 2 bases and 2 bases, there was a span of 10 bases. This CDR3 is built from 14 residues. This CDR3 reads CASSPSAATYEQYF. CDR3 nucleotides: TGTGCCAGCTCACCATCGGCAGCGACCTACGAGCAGTACTTC.

The chain uses TRBV7-8 and TRBJ2-5; no clear D. The CDR3 contains 14 residues. Germline V gene lookup returns CDR1 SGHVS and CDR2 FQNEAQ. Trimming shortened V by 1 base and J by 2 bases, and 8 bases separated the two germline ends. The CDR3 coding sequence is TGTGCCAGCAGCTTAGGGCGGCAACAAGAGACCCAGTACTTC. Translating it yields CASSLGRQQETQYF.

This chain joins TRBV27 and TRBJ2-3; a weak D match, TRBD1 (6 bases). V dropped 0 bases and J dropped 2 bases, with 15 bases sitting between them. CDR1 and CDR2 from the germline V gene are MNHEY and SMNVEV (reference sequence). This CDR3 is built from 17 residues. The CDR3 DNA reads TGTGCCAGCAGTTTATCGTTACAGGGAACTGACACAGATACGCAGTATTTT. Translation gives CASSLSLQGTDTDTQYF.

This clone was seen a single time. V gene TRBV27 combines with J gene TRBJ1-5; no clear D gene. Germline V CDR1 and CDR2: MNHEY, SMNVEV (reference sequence). This CDR3 is 16 amino acids long. The V end lost 4 bases, the J end lost 1 base, and 14 bases lay between the germline ends. CDR3: CASSSREGLSNQPQHF. CDR3 nucleotide sequence: TGTGCCAGCAGTTCACGGGAGGGTTTGAGCAATCAGCCCCAGCATTTT.